Presented here are 15 T cell receptor beta chains from one specimen sequenced in a study of T cells after yellow fever vaccination. TCRdb recomputed calls from the 5' RACE reads with MiXCR, one row per CDR3 protein. The data contain around 600,000 distinct CDR3 sequences, around an eighth of them singletons. The sequencing used PBMCs, collected on the day of the yellow fever booster vaccination. These receptors all stem from a young man who received the YFV17D yellow fever vaccine.

The rearrangement joins TRBV20-1 to TRBJ2-1; D remains unclear. The CDR3 extends over 10 amino acids. Trimming took off 6 bases at V and 7 bases at J, with 7 bases between the two ends. Germline V gives CDR1 DFQATT, CDR2 SNEGSKA (reference sequence). CDR3 nucleotide sequence: TGCAGTGCCGCGGTGAATGAGCAGTTCTTC. Protein: CSAAVNEQFF.

This clonotype was recorded a few times. The rearrangement links TRBV27 to TRBJ2-1; 11 bases fit TRBD2. Germline V gene lookup returns CDR1 MNHEY and CDR2 SMNVEV (reference sequence). The CDR3 is 16 amino acids. Trimming took 5 bases from V and 5 from J; bases not matched to a gene: 8. This chain's CDR3 is CASSILTSGANNEQFF. CDR3 nucleotide sequence: TGTGCCAGCAGTATCCTGACTAGCGGGGCTAACAATGAGCAGTTCTTC.

This clonotype showed up just a few times. CDR3 protein: CSVDSGTGLNTGELFF. The CDR3, as DNA: TGCAGCGTGGACTCCGGGACAGGTCTGAACACCGGGGAGCTGTTTTTT. The chain employs TRBV29-1 and TRBJ2-2; 8 bases match TRBD1. Germline CDR1 and CDR2: SQVTM and ANQGSEA. V gave up 6 bases and J gave up 1 base; unmatched junction bases: 10. The CDR3 runs to 16 residues.

The sample holds many counts of this clonotype. The chain carries TRBV5-6 and TRBJ2-3; TRBD1 matches 8 bases. Trimming removed 4 bases from V and 2 bases from J; junction bases left unmatched: 6. From germline, CDR1 is SGHDT and CDR2 YYEEEE. This CDR3 is built from 15 residues. CDR3 in amino acids: CASSIGTGPTDTQYF. Here the CDR3 DNA reads TGTGCCAGCAGCATTGGGACAGGTCCCACAGATACGCAGTATTTT. The full variable domain, completed using reference TRBV5-6 and TRBJ2-3, is DAGVTQSPTHLIKTRGQQVTLRCSPKSGHDTVSWYQQALGQGPQFIFQYYEEEERQRGNFPDRFSGHQFPNYSSELNVNALLLGDSALYLCASSIGTGPTDTQYFGPGTRLTVL.

This clonotype was detected a few times. The chain couples TRBV25-1 to TRBJ2-6; either TRBD1 or TRBD2 may fit D (7 bases each). Germline V lookup: CDR1 MGHDK, CDR2 SYGVNS. V lost 7 bases and J 0 bases, leaving 19 bases between the germline ends. The CDR3 loop spans 18 amino acids. The CDR3 bases are TGTGCCAGCACTCTGGGGGGGACAGTAAGCTCTGGGGCCAACGTCCTGACTTTC. Its protein is CASTLGGTVSSGANVLTF. The full variable domain, with the rest looked up from reference TRBV25-1 and TRBJ2-6, is EADIYQTPRYLVIGTGKKITLECSQTMGHDKMYWYQQDPGMELHLIHYSYGVNSTEKGDLSSESTVSRIRTEHFPLTLESARPSHTSQYLCASTLGGTVSSGANVLTFGAGSRLTVL.

V and J are TRBV12-3 or TRBV12-4 and TRBJ1-6; D may be TRBD1 (5 bases). The CDR3 is 18 residues long. Trimming stripped 11 bases from V and 4 bases from J, with 27 bases between. CDR3 loop: CAFSPGERRADYNSPLHF. The CDR3 nucleotides are TGTGCCTTCAGCCCCGGGGAGCGCAGGGCGGATTATAATTCACCCCTCCACTTT.

The gene calls are TRBV9 and TRBJ1-4; 9 nucleotides align to TRBD1. The germline V gene encodes CDR1 SGDLS and CDR2 YYNGEE. The V and J ends lost 0 bases and 11 bases, in that order; junction bases with no gene match: 8. The CDR3 is made up of 15 amino acids. The CDR3 DNA reads TGTGCCAGCAGCGTAGAAGGGACAGGGTTCGGGAAACTGTTTTTT. Protein: CASSVEGTGFGKLFF.

In its sample, this clonotype was seen a few times. The chain carries TRBV6-2 or TRBV6-3 and TRBJ1-1, with D perhaps matching TRBD1 (6 bases). The CDR3 contains 13 residues. Trimming took off 2 bases at V and 5 bases at J, with 9 bases between the two ends. The germline gives CDR1 MNHEY, CDR2 SVGEGT. CDR3 loop: CASSYTGATEAFF. The CDR3 coding sequence is TGTGCCAGCAGTTACACGGGGGCGACTGAAGCTTTCTTT.

In its sample, this clonotype was seen many times. The chain carries TRBV10-3 and TRBJ2-7; a weak D match, TRBD2 (6 bases). Trimming shortened V by 0 bases and J by 2 bases, and 8 bases separated the two germline ends. Germline V lookup: CDR1 ENHRY, CDR2 SYGVKD. There are 14 residues in the CDR3. The CDR3 DNA follows: TGTGCCATCAGTGAGTCGGGGGGACCCTACGAGCAGTACTTC. It specifies CAISESGGPYEQYF.

A few counts support this clonotype. The chain joins TRBV6-2 or TRBV6-3 to TRBJ1-5, with no clear D. This CDR3 is built from 12 residues. The germline V gene has CDR1 MNHEY and CDR2 SVGEGT. Trimming took 2 bases from V and 4 from J, leaving 3 bases between them. Here the CDR3 DNA reads TGTGCCAGCAGTTACCGAAATCAGCCCCAGCATTTT. Its protein is CASSYRNQPQHF.

This clonotype was counted only a few times. The gene calls are TRBV7-9 and TRBJ2-5; a possible D gene is TRBD2 (5 bases). Germline V gives CDR1 SEHNR, CDR2 FQNEAQ (reference sequence). V lost 5 bases, J lost 1 base, and 11 bases lay in between. The length of the CDR3 is 14 residues. CDR3 bases: TGTGCCAGCAGCAAAGAAGGACTCCAAGAGACCCAGTACTTC. Its protein is CASSKEGLQETQYF.

This sequence joins TRBV14 and TRBJ2-7; D not resolved. The CDR3 contains 12 residues. Germline V lookup: CDR1 SGHDN, CDR2 FVKESK. The V end was cut by 6 bases, the J end by 0 bases, with 6 bases between. The CDR3 coding sequence is TGTGCCAGCAGACCCCACTCCTACGAGCAGTACTTC. This gives the protein CASRPHSYEQYF.

This clonotype was seen a handful of times. This chain joins TRBV7-6 and TRBJ2-1; 8 positions match TRBD2. CDR1 and CDR2 from the germline V gene are SGHVS and FNYEAQ. After removal of 2 bases from V and 2 bases from J, the junction contained 14 bases not matched to a gene. The CDR3 is made up of 19 amino acids. CDR3: CASSLHLRRVAGPYNEQFF. The CDR3 DNA reads TGTGCCAGCAGCTTACACCTCCGAAGAGTAGCGGGACCCTACAATGAGCAGTTCTTC.

This clonotype was counted only a few times. The chain links TRBV29-1 to TRBJ1-5; TRBD1 is a possible D gene (5 bases). The germline V gene encodes CDR1 SQVTM and CDR2 ANQGSEA. Trimming stripped 5 bases from V and 6 bases from J, with 11 bases between. CDR3 length: 12 residues. CDR3 region: CSVRDLGQPQHF. The CDR3 DNA reads as TGCAGCGTTCGGGACTTGGGTCAGCCCCAGCATTTT.

The chain employs TRBV3-1 and TRBJ2-2; D gene ambiguous. The CDR3 extends over 16 amino acids. The germline V gene encodes CDR1 LGHDT and CDR2 YNNKEL (reference sequence). Trimming removed 0 bases from V and 3 bases from J, with 11 bases in between. The CDR3 region is CASSQDLPEDTGELFF. The CDR3 nucleotides read TGTGCCAGCAGCCAAGATTTGCCGGAAGACACCGGGGAGCTGTTTTTT.